The clone carrying this T cell receptor (beta chain) was found a few times. This entry is derived from a study of blood T cell repertoires in COVID-19. For the study at large: Italy, Spain and the United States were the sources of the convalescent and acute COVID-19 samples. Sources were T cells, B-cell-depleted T cells, or PBMCs; the material itself was cDNA or gDNA.

In the original processing: Amplification of reference gene primers provided the estimated nucleated cell counts. Libraries were prepared by immunoSEQ multiplex PCR; TCRdb keeps only in-frame clonotypes and omits some of them. V and J calls and clone size are those listed in that table; D and trimming were worked out from the DNA. The profile shows roughly 62,000 clones, roughly 80% of them singletons. The CDR3 totals 13 residues. The V gene's germline CDR1 is SQVTM and CDR2 ANQGSEA. V lost 7 bases, J lost 4 bases, and 5 bases stayed unmatched. This receptor was identified in an elderly woman with active or convalescent COVID-19. The chain has TRBV29-1 and TRBJ1-4; 8 bases line up with TRBD1. The sample comprised peripheral blood. The CDR3 here is CSAGQGFNEKLFF. The DNA for the CDR3 is TGCAGCGCCGGACAGGGTTTTAATGAAAAACTGTTTTTT.